This note documents a single TCR beta chain sequence. Per the authors' pipeline: Estimates of nucleated cell counts were drawn from the amplification of reference gene primers. Assay: immunoSEQ multiplex PCR; the TCRdb copy retains only in-frame clones and omits some. V, J and clone size are taken as reported in that table, and D and trimming were inferred from the DNA itself. The table includes approximately 280,000 clones, approximately 80% detected once. The data were obtained in a study of blood T cell repertoires in COVID-19. Whole-study context: In each case, the material was cDNA or gDNA derived from T cells, B-cell-depleted T cells, or PBMCs.

V dropped 7 bases and J dropped 6 bases, with 13 bases sitting between them. The CDR3 contains 12 residues. Ages ranged from about 18 to 100 years, with residence in around 24 US areas. Clinical histories supplied by participants themselves formed the basis of cohort assignment. The sequenced material came from PBMCs or T cells enriched from blood (not recorded which). The chain employs TRBV12-3 or TRBV12-4 and TRBJ2-7, with TRBD2 as a possible D gene (5 bases). The origin of this receptor is a man aged 35 to 55 who had been exposed to COVID-19. CDR3 DNA sequence: TGTGCCAGCATGGGCCAGGCGGGCGAGCAGTACTTC. This translates into CASMGQAGEQYF.